These 29 T cell receptor beta chains were all obtained from the same sample, sequenced in a study of blood T cell repertoires in COVID-19. Clones were read by immunoSEQ multiplex PCR, and TCRdb kept only the in-frame ones, dropping some. The sample lists some 220,000 clones; around 85% were seen once. Sequenced material: peripheral blood. The origin of the receptors is a woman aged 55-69 years with active or convalescent COVID-19.

CDR3 nucleotide sequence: TGTGCCAGCAGGACCGGGACAGGGGCGAACACTGAAGCTTTCTTT. Translated, it gives CASRTGTGANTEAFF. This chain uses TRBV6-5 with TRBJ1-1, with 10 positions matching TRBD1. The CDR3 contains 15 residues. After removal of 6 bases from V and 1 base from J, the junction contained 5 bases not matched to a gene. Germline V gives CDR1 MNHEY, CDR2 SVGAGI.

The chain is built from TRBV7-8 and TRBJ1-1; 7 bases are a match to TRBD1. Germline values: CDR1 SGHVS, CDR2 FQNEAQ. V lost 4 bases and J lost 3; bases outside the gene matches: 11. This CDR3 contains 16 residues. CDR3 sequence reads: CASSSPHSDRDTEAFF. CDR3 nucleotides: TGTGCCAGCAGCTCACCACACTCAGACAGGGACACTGAAGCTTTCTTT.

The chain recombines TRBV2 with TRBJ2-2, with 9 positions matching TRBD1. V shed 4 bases, J shed 5 bases, and the junction held 5 bases outside the gene matches. The CDR3 runs 15 residues. CDR1 SNHLY and CDR2 FYNNEI come from the germline V gene. The CDR3: CASSGTGGATGELFF. CDR3 bases: TGTGCCAGCAGTGGAACAGGGGGCGCGACCGGGGAGCTGTTTTTT.

The chain has TRBV18 and TRBJ1-1, with TRBD1 as a possible D gene (6 bases). Looked up from germline, CDR1 is KGHSH and CDR2 is LQKENI. This CDR3 has 14 amino acids. V lost 3 bases to trimming and J lost 5 bases, with 13 bases between them. The CDR3 DNA sequence: TGTGCCAGCTCACCGGTTTTTAGGGGGACTGAAGCTTTCTTT. This codes for CASSPVFRGTEAFF. The variable domain in full, with the rest retrieved from reference TRBV18 and TRBJ1-1, is NAGVMQNPRHLVRRRGQEARLRCSPMKGHSHVYWYRQLPEEGLKFMVYLQKENIIDESGMPKERFSAEFPKEGPSILRIQQVVRGDSAAYFCASSPVFRGTEAFFGQGTRLTVV.

The rearrangement joins TRBV19 to TRBJ2-7; TRBD2 matches 13 bases. This CDR3 is 17 amino acids long. Unmatched junction bases numbered 3, after V lost 1 base and J lost 0 bases. Germline V gives CDR1 LNHDA, CDR2 SQIVND (reference sequence). CDR3 region: CASSIGGLAGDSYEQYF. CDR3 bases: TGTGCCAGTAGTATAGGCGGACTAGCGGGAGACTCCTACGAGCAGTACTTC.

The rearrangement joins TRBV7-3 to TRBJ2-2, with TRBD2 identical over 10 bases. The CDR3 is made up of 18 amino acids. The V and J ends lost 2 bases and 0 bases, in that order; junction bases with no gene match: 6. The germline V gene encodes CDR1 SGHTA and CDR2 FQGTGA. The CDR3 here is CASSLRGTSAANTGELFF. CDR3 bases: TGTGCCAGCAGCTTACGGGGGACTAGCGCCGCGAACACCGGGGAGCTGTTTTTT.

This chain joins TRBV5-1 and TRBJ2-2, with 7 bases fitting TRBD1. The V segment lost 4 bases and the J segment 4 bases; nucleotides outside the gene matches: 7. The CDR3 contains 15 residues. Germline V gives CDR1 SGHRS, CDR2 YFSETQ. CDR3 loop: CASSPWTGRTGELFF. The CDR3, as DNA: TGCGCCAGCAGCCCCTGGACAGGACGCACCGGGGAGCTGTTTTTT.

The rearrangement uses TRBV19 and TRBJ2-1; the D gene is possibly TRBD1 (5 bases). Per the germline V gene, CDR1 is LNHDA and CDR2 is SQIVND (reference sequence). CDR3 length equals 15 residues. V was trimmed by 5 bases and J by 1 base, leaving 12 bases between them. The CDR3 DNA reads as TGTGCCAGTAGTGTTCAGGGTAGTTCCTACAATGAGCAGTTCTTC. Translating gives CASSVQGSSYNEQFF.

J is TRBJ2-1 and V is TRBV7-9, with 11 bases matching TRBD2. From germline, CDR1 is SEHNR and CDR2 FQNEAQ (reference sequence). The CDR3 is 14 residues long. J was trimmed by 7 bases and V by 11 bases; bases with no gene match: 10. Here the CDR3 DNA reads TGTGCCGGATCTCTAGCGGGAGGTGAAAATGAGCAGTTCTTC. Translated: CAGSLAGGENEQFF.

The chain combines TRBV11-3 with TRBJ2-2, with TRBD1 matching over 8 bases. V gave up 4 bases and J gave up 6 bases; unmatched junction bases: 4. Germline-derived CDR1 and CDR2 are SGHNT and YENEEA. The CDR3 totals 14 residues. The CDR3 DNA is TGTGCCAGCAGCTCGAACAGGGGGGCCGGGGAGCTGTTTTTT. It yields the protein CASSSNRGAGELFF.

Details on this clone: The junction does not match germline at one end; this may be a read error. The chain has TRBV11-3 and TRBJ2-7; TRBD1 aligns across 8 bases. Germline V gives CDR1 SGHNT, CDR2 YENEEA. The CDR3 totals 12 residues. The CDR3 reads CASSAGQGPLFF. The CDR3 DNA is TGTGCCAGCAGTGCCGGACAGGGCCCCCTCTTCTTC.

The chain employs TRBV30 and TRBJ1-5, with D tentatively TRBD1 (6 bases). CDR1 is GTSNPN and CDR2 is SVGIG in the germline V gene (reference sequence). The length of the CDR3 is 18 residues. Trimming took 2 bases from V and 0 from J, leaving 20 bases between them. CDR3 DNA sequence: TGTGCCTGGAGTTGGTCCGGCTGGACAGCCTATAGCAATCAGCCCCAGCATTTT. Translated, it gives CAWSWSGWTAYSNQPQHF.

This chain links TRBV27 with TRBJ1-2; 10 bases fit TRBD1. The germline CDR1 and CDR2 sequences are MNHEY and SMNVEV (reference sequence). The CDR3 is 14 residues long. With 5 bases clipped from V and 4 bases from J, the junction kept 4 bases outside the gene matches. This CDR3 is CASSMTGGPYGYTF. CDR3 nucleotide sequence: TGTGCCAGCAGTATGACAGGGGGCCCCTATGGCTACACCTTC.

V and J are TRBV11-1 and TRBJ1-2; D is unclear. Trimming removed 5 bases at V and 4 bases at J, with 14 bases between. The CDR3 consists of 14 residues. Germline V gene lookup returns CDR1 SGHAT and CDR2 FQDESV (reference sequence). The CDR3 DNA sequence: TGTGCCAGCAGCCCCGCGGGGTTGCGCTATGGCTACACCTTC. This sequence encodes CASSPAGLRYGYTF. Using reference TRBV11-1 and TRBJ1-2 for the parts outside the CDR3, the full variable domain is EAEVAQSPRYKITEKSQAVAFWCDPISGHATLYWYRQILGQGPELLVQFQDESVVDDSQLPKDRFSAERLKGVDSTLKIQPAELGDSAMYLCASSPAGLRYGYTFGSGTRLTVV.

This chain joins TRBV6-8 and TRBJ2-7; weak D call: TRBD2 (6 bases). The CDR3 contains 15 residues. Deletions cut 2 bases from V and 2 bases from J, with 13 bases between. Germline loops: CDR1 MNHGY, CDR2 SAAAGT. CDR3 region: CASSYGGSTPYEQYF. CDR3 DNA: TGTGCCAGCAGTTACGGGGGGAGTACCCCCTACGAGCAGTACTTC.

The chain carries TRBV5-6 and TRBJ1-6; TRBD1 matches 9 bases. The CDR3 is 16 amino acids. J lost 7 bases, V lost 4 bases, and 9 bases had no gene match. In germline, CDR1 is SGHDT, CDR2 YYEEEE. The CDR3 loop reads CASSAGQGRRNSPLHF. CDR3 nucleotides: TGTGCCAGCAGCGCGGGACAGGGTAGGAGGAATTCACCCCTCCACTTT.

This chain links TRBV11-2 with TRBJ2-2; a weak D match, TRBD2 (6 bases). CDR3 size: 15 residues. The V gene's germline CDR1 is SGHAT and CDR2 FQNNGV. Trimming took 2 bases from V and 7 from J, leaving 14 bases between them. For the CDR3, the DNA is TGTGCCAGCAGCTTACGACGGGAGCTGGTCGGGGAGCTGTTTTTT. Translated, it gives CASSLRRELVGELFF.

This clone has only one observation. V usage is TRBV18 and J usage is TRBJ2-3; TRBD2 matches 7 bases. J gave up 4 bases and V 3 bases, and 7 bases lay outside the gene matches. Per the germline V gene, CDR1 is KGHSH and CDR2 is LQKENI. The CDR3 extends over 15 amino acids. The CDR3 loop reads CASSPRAGAPDTQYF. For the CDR3, the DNA is TGTGCCAGCTCACCCAGGGCGGGAGCACCAGATACGCAGTATTTT.

The sample holds a few counts of this clone. This chain connects TRBV19 to TRBJ2-1; TRBD1 agrees at 7 bases. Germline V gene sequence: CDR1 LNHDA, CDR2 SQIVND (reference sequence). This CDR3 is built from 19 residues. Trimming removed 8 bases from V and 4 bases from J; junction bases left unmatched: 23. The CDR3 nucleotides read TGTGCCAGTCGTACTTCCCGCCGGACAGGCCTTCTTCTTTACAATGAGCAGTTCTTC. Translating gives CASRTSRRTGLLLYNEQFF.

V and J are TRBV19 and TRBJ1-2; tentative D call: TRBD1 (5 bases). Germline assignment: CDR1 LNHDA and CDR2 SQIVND (reference sequence). The CDR3 is 11 amino acids. Trimming shortened V by 8 bases and J by 8 bases, and 12 bases separated the two germline ends. The CDR3 protein is CASRRGRGYTF. The CDR3, as DNA: TGTGCCAGTCGAAGGGGCAGGGGCTACACCTTC. Combining the CDR3 with reference TRBV19 and TRBJ1-2 gives the whole variable domain DGGITQSPKYLFRKEGQNVTLSCEQNLNHDAMYWYRQDPGQGLRLIYYSQIVNDFQKGDIAEGYSVSREKKESFPLTVTSAQKNPTAFYLCASRRGRGYTFGSGTRLTVV.

The CDR3 protein is CASSLRGSGRQPQHF. CDR3 in DNA: TGTGCCAGCAGTTTACGGGGGTCCGGGAGGCAGCCCCAGCATTTT. This chain links TRBV28 with TRBJ1-5, with D tentatively TRBD1 (5 bases). CDR1 is MDHEN and CDR2 is SYDVKM in the germline V gene. The CDR3 runs to 15 residues. The V end lost 2 bases, the J end lost 7 bases, and 15 bases lay between the germline ends.

The V and J genes are TRBV5-5 and TRBJ2-1; 11 positions match TRBD2. Trimming took 0 bases from V and 7 from J; bases not matched to a gene: 6. Germline CDR1 is SGHKS and CDR2 is YYEKEE (reference sequence). The CDR3 runs to 16 residues. In DNA form, the CDR3 reads TGTGCCAGCAGCTTGGTTCTCCGGACTAGCGGGAATGAGCAGTTCTTC. Translated, it gives CASSLVLRTSGNEQFF.

This chain connects TRBV10-3 to TRBJ2-5; 7 bases are a match to TRBD1. CDR3 size: 14 residues. The ends lost 2 bases at V and 5 bases at J; junction bases unmatched: 5. Germline-derived CDR1 and CDR2 are ENHRY and SYGVKD. CDR3 nucleotide sequence: TGTGCCATCAGTGAGAGACAGGGTTTGGAGACCCAGTACTTC. Translating gives CAISERQGLETQYF.

The rearrangement joins TRBV19 to TRBJ2-1, with 11 bases fitting TRBD2. Germline-derived CDR1 and CDR2 are LNHDA and SQIVND (reference sequence). The junction had 7 bases not matched to a gene; V was cut back by 3 bases and J by 0 bases. This CDR3 contains 18 residues. The CDR3 DNA follows: TGTGCCAGTAGTATCCGTCTAGCGGGGGGAACCTCCTACAATGAGCAGTTCTTC. Its protein is CASSIRLAGGTSYNEQFF.

The V call is TRBV11-3, the J call TRBJ1-1; tentatively, D is TRBD1 (6 bases). The CDR3 length is 16 residues. V dropped 3 bases and J dropped 1 base, with 15 bases sitting between them. Germline lookup yields CDR1 SGHNT and CDR2 YENEEA. The CDR3 DNA sequence: TGTGCCAGCAGCTTCGGGTGGGCAGGGGCGAACACTGAAGCTTTCTTT. This sequence encodes CASSFGWAGANTEAFF. Complete variable domain (other parts from reference TRBV11-3 and TRBJ1-1): EAGVVQSPRYKIIEKKQPVAFWCNPISGHNTLYWYLQNLGQGPELLIRYENEEAVDDSQLPKDRFSAERLKGVDSTLKIQPAELGDSAVYLCASSFGWAGANTEAFFGQGTRLTVV.

The CDR3 is CASRPTPSDTGELFF. The CDR3 DNA reads as TGTGCCAGCAGACCGACTCCGTCGGACACCGGGGAGCTGTTTTTT. The rearrangement joins TRBV3-1 (or the pseudogene TRBV3-2) to TRBJ2-2, with D uncertain. This CDR3 comprises 15 residues. Germline assignment: CDR1 LGHDT and CDR2 YNNKEL (reference sequence). The ends were cut back, 6 bases at V and 3 bases at J, with 14 bases in the middle.

This chain uses TRBV18 with TRBJ2-2; D unresolved. CDR1 and CDR2 (germline): KGHSH, LQKENI. The CDR3 is made up of 13 amino acids. V lost 2 bases and J lost 6, with 7 bases in between. The CDR3 is CASSPTPPGELFF. Written as DNA, the CDR3 is TGTGCCAGCTCACCAACTCCGCCCGGGGAGCTGTTTTTT.

The CDR3 coding sequence is TGTGCCAGCATTCCCGCGGGGGGAAGTCCTGGAAACACCATATATTTT. Translating it yields CASIPAGGSPGNTIYF. The chain is built from TRBV28 and TRBJ1-3; perhaps TRBD1 as D (5 bases). Germline values: CDR1 MDHEN, CDR2 SYDVKM. The V gene lost 7 bases and the J gene lost 2 bases, with 18 bases spanning the gap. This CDR3 has 16 amino acids.

The CDR3, as DNA: TGTGCCAGCAGTTTACGATCAGGTCCCAATCAGCCCCAGCATTTT. Its translation: CASSLRSGPNQPQHF. The chain has TRBV28 and TRBJ1-5, with no clear D. Germline V gives CDR1 MDHEN, CDR2 SYDVKM. This CDR3 is built from 15 residues. The V and J ends lost 2 bases and 3 bases respectively, with 11 bases between them. Full variable domain (outside the CDR3, taken from reference TRBV28 and TRBJ1-5): DVKVTQSSRYLVKRTGEKVFLECVQDMDHENMFWYRQDPGLGLRLIYFSYDVKMKEKGDIPEGYSVSREKKERFSLILESASTNQTSMYLCASSLRSGPNQPQHFGDGTRLSIL.